Listed below are T cell receptor beta chains from one sample, sequenced in a study of Ad26.COV2.S vaccination and SARS-CoV-2 variants. Profiled with immunoSEQ multiplex PCR; TCRdb holds only in-frame clones, not every one. Of approximately 480,000 clones in the sample, around 90% were seen once. The specimen was peripheral blood, collected in a trial of Ad26.COV2.S vaccine versus placebo. Receptors originate from a person between 18 and 65 years old who received the Ad26.COV2.S COVID-19 vaccine or a placebo. CDR3s leave out the opening cysteine and the closing phenylalanine or tryptophan. D genes are given only for firm matches.

v_gene	d_gene	j_gene	CDR3aa
TRBV7-2	TRBD1	TRBJ2-5	ASSFQGARRETQY
TRBV5-6	.	TRBJ2-3	ASSFKDRRTDTQY
TRBV7-3	TRBD1	TRBJ2-1	ASRDRGTLF
TRBV30	TRBD2	TRBJ2-3	AWVRRRGTSGSSGTDTQY
TRBV30	TRBD1	TRBJ1-1	AWGGRDSSGAF
TRBV5-6	.	TRBJ1-3	ASSVPDRATIY
TRBV7-9	.	TRBJ2-7	ASRAAGTPDEQY
TRBV9	TRBD2	TRBJ2-1	ASSVGSGAYNEQF
TRBV4-2	TRBD1	TRBJ1-5	ASSQGDRGRNQPQH
TRBV6-5	.	TRBJ1-5	ASTSGAGPQH
TRBV19	.	TRBJ1-2	ASSIRVTGSTERYGYT
TRBV28	.	TRBJ2-4	ASSQRGMAKNIQY
TRBV7-9	TRBD2	TRBJ2-1	ASSFSSGRSNNEQF
TRBV30	TRBD1	TRBJ1-1	AWNLGQGGGTEAF
TRBV28	.	TRBJ2-3	ASTVSLMETQY
TRBV28	.	TRBJ2-1	ASSLPLRELYNEQF
TRBV4-1	.	TRBJ2-1	ASSQDVSRADGSHEQF
TRBV5-1	.	TRBJ2-3	ASSSGATTSTDTQY
TRBV7-9	TRBD1	TRBJ1-2	ASSLVSLAGGRGYGYT
TRBV27	TRBD2	TRBJ2-2	ASSFSLAGANTGELF
TRBV4-2	.	TRBJ2-6	ASSQDLGGLGANVLT
TRBV6-5	TRBD2	TRBJ2-7	ASTLSGSSYEQY
TRBV27	.	TRBJ2-7	ASSLGPPQNEQY
TRBV5-1	.	TRBJ2-3	ASSLGPYTDTQY
TRBV3-1/TRBV3-2	.	TRBJ2-7	ASSQGSYEQY
TRBV30	.	TRBJ1-2	AWGLET
TRBV18	.	TRBJ2-5	ASSLLGETQY
TRBV28	.	TRBJ2-7	ASSLVHSRKQY
TRBV29-1	.	TRBJ2-7	SVVKAYEQY
TRBV18	.	TRBJ1-6	ASSPRDGYNSPLH
TRBV19	TRBD1	TRBJ1-5	ASSRGTGLNQPQH
TRBV4-1	.	TRBJ1-5	ASSQAGLVRQPQH
TRBV5-1	.	TRBJ2-3	ASSLVGNPTDTQY
TRBV4-2	TRBD2	TRBJ2-1	ASSQAAGGRNEQF
TRBV19	TRBD1	TRBJ2-7	ASSIGQGAEQY
TRBV24-1	TRBD2	TRBJ2-1	ATSGAGLAGVVEQF
TRBV7-2	TRBD2	TRBJ2-7	ASSLFRSGSLTGEQY
TRBV7-8	.	TRBJ2-2	ASSLARNGELF
TRBV28	.	TRBJ1-4	ASSFGRNEKLF
TRBV7-2	.	TRBJ2-3	ASSLTDTQY
TRBV6-2/TRBV6-3	TRBD2	TRBJ2-7	ASSYSMVGTSGRAAIYEQY
TRBV4-3	.	TRBJ2-7	ASSQDGSGSYEQY
TRBV7-3	TRBD2	TRBJ2-2	ASSLSLAGFGTGELF
TRBV29-1	.	TRBJ2-7	SVELSYEQY
TRBV19	TRBD2	TRBJ2-1	ASSIDSRSGRAYYNEQF
TRBV4-2	TRBD1	TRBJ2-2	ASSPGDRGNTGELF
TRBV5-6	.	TRBJ2-1	ASSLVGLALNEQF
TRBV7-9	.	TRBJ2-7	ASSPPVAVHEQY
TRBV10-2	TRBD2	TRBJ2-7	ASRGLAGTYEQY
TRBV2	.	TRBJ1-3	ASATPDSGNTIY
TRBV25-1	.	TRBJ1-3	ASSDPGLSGNTIY
TRBV7-9	.	TRBJ2-1	ASSPRRPSPYNEQF
TRBV7-2	.	TRBJ2-7	ASSLAVGPTEQY
TRBV7-6	TRBD2	TRBJ2-5	ASSLGGRADETQY
TRBV19	.	TRBJ2-4	ASSIVLAGAKNIQY
TRBV7-6	.	TRBJ1-4	ASSLGSGATNEKLF
TRBV5-1	.	TRBJ2-6	ASSLVLSGANVLT
TRBV7-2	.	TRBJ1-1	ASSLGVRNTEAF
TRBV6-5	.	TRBJ1-3	ASTGPNTIY
TRBV5-6	TRBD1	TRBJ2-1	ASSSVPGGYNEQF